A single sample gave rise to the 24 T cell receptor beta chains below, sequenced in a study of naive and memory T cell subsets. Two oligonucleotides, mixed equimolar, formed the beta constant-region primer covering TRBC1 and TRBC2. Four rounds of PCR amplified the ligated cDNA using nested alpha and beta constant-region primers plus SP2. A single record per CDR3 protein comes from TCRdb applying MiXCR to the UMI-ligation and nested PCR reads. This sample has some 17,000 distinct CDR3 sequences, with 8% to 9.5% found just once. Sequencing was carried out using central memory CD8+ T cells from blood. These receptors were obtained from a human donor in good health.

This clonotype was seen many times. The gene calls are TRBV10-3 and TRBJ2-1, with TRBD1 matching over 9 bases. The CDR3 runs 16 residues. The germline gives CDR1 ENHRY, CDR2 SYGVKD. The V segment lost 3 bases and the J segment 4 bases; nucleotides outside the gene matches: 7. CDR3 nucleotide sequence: TGTGCCATCAGTGACGCCGGGACAGGGAGTTACAATGAGCAGTTCTTC. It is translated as CAISDAGTGSYNEQFF.

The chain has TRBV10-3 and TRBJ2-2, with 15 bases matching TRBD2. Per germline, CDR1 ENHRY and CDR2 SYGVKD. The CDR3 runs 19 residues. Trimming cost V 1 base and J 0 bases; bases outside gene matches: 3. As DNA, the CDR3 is TGTGCCATCAGTGAGTGGACTAGCGGGAGGGCAGCGAACACCGGGGAGCTGTTTTTT. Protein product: CAISEWTSGRAANTGELFF.

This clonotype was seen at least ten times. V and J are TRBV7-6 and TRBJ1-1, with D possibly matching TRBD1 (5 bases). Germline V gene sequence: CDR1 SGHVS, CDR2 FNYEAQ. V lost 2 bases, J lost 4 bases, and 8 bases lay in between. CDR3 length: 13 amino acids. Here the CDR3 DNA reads TGTGCCAGCAGCTTAAGCAGGGCCACTGAAGCTTTCTTT. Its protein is CASSLSRATEAFF.

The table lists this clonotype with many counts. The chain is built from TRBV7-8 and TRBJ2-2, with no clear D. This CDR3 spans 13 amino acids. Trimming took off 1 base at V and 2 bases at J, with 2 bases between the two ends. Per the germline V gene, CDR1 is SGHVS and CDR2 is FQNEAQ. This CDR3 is CASSLGNTGELFF. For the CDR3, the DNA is TGTGCCAGCAGCTTAGGCAACACCGGGGAGCTGTTTTTT. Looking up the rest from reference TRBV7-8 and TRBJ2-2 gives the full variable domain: GAGVSQSPRYKVAKRGQDVALRCDPISGHVSLFWYQQALGQGPEFLTYFQNEAQLDKSGLPSDRFFAERPEGSVSTLKIQRTQQEDSAVYLCASSLGNTGELFFGEGSRLTVL.

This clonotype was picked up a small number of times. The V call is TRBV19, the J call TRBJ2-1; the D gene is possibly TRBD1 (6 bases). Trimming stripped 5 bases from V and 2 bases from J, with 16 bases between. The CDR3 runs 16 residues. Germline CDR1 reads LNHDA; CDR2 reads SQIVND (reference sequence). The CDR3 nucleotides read TGTGCCAGTAGTGTTAGACAGGCCAGCCCCTACAATGAGCAGTTCTTC. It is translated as CASSVRQASPYNEQFF.

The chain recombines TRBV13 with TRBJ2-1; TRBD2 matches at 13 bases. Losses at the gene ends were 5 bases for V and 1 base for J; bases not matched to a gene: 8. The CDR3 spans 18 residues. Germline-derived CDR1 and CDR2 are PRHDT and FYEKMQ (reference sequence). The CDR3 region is CASSPRLAGGDSYNEQFF. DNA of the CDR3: TGTGCCAGCAGCCCCCGACTAGCGGGAGGAGATTCCTACAATGAGCAGTTCTTC.

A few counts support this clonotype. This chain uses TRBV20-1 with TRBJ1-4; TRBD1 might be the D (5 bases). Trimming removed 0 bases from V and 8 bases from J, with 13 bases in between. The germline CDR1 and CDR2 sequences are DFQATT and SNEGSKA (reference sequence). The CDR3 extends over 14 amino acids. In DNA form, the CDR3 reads TGCAGTGCTAGAGATCTAGGGGAAAACGAAAAACTGTTTTTT. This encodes CSARDLGENEKLFF.

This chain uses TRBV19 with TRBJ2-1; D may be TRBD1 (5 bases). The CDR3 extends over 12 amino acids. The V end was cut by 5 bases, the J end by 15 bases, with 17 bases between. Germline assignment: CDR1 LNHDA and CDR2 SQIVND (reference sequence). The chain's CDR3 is CASSGEGPQGFF. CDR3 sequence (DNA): TGTGCCAGTAGTGGGGAAGGGCCCCAGGGGTTCTTC.

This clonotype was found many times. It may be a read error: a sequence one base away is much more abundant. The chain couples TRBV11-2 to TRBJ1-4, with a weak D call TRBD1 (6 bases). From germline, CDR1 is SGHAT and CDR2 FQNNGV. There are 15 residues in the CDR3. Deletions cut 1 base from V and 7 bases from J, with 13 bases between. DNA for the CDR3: TGTGCCAGCAGCTTAGCCGGGGGGCGTATTGAAAAACTGTTTTTT. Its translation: CASSLAGGRIEKLFF.

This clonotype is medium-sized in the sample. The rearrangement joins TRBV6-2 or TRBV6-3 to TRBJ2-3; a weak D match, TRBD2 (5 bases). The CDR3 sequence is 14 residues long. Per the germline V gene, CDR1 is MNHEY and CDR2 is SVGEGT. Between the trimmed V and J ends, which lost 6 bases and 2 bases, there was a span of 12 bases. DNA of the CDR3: TGTGCCAGCAGACAAGAGACTACCACAGATACGCAGTATTTT. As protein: CASRQETTTDTQYF.

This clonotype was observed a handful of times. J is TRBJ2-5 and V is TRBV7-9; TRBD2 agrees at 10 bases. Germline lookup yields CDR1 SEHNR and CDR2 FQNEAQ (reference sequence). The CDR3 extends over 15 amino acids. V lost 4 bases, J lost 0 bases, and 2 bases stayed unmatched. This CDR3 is CASSWTSGYQETQYF. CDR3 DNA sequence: TGTGCCAGCAGCTGGACTAGCGGCTACCAAGAGACCCAGTACTTC.

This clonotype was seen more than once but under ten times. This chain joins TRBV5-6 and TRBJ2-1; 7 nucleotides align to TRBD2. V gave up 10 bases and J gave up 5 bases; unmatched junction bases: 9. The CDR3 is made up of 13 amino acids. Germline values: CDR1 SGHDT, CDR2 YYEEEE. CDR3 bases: TGTGCCTCGCACCGGGGGGTCCACAATGAGCAGTTCTTC. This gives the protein CASHRGVHNEQFF. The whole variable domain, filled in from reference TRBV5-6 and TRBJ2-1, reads DAGVTQSPTHLIKTRGQQVTLRCSPKSGHDTVSWYQQALGQGPQFIFQYYEEEERQRGNFPDRFSGHQFPNYSSELNVNALLLGDSALYLCASHRGVHNEQFFGPGTRLTVL.

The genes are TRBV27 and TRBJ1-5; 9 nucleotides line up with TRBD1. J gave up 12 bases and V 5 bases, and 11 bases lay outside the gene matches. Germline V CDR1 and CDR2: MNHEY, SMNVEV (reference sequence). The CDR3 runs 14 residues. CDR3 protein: CASSPSGTGRDQHF. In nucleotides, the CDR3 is TGTGCCAGCAGTCCTTCCGGGACAGGGAGAGACCAGCATTTT.

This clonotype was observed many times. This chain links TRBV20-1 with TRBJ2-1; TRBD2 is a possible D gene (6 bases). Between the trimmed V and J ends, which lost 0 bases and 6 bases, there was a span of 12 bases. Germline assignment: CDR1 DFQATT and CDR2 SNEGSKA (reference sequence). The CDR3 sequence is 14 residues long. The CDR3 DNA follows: TGCAGTGCTAGAGAGGGGTCGGGAGTCAATGAGCAGTTCTTC. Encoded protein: CSAREGSGVNEQFF.

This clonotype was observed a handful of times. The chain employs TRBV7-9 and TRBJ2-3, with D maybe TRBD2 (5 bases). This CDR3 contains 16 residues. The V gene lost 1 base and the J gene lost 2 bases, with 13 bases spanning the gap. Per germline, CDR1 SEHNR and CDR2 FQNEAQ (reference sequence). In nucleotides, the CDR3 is TGTGCCAGCAGCTTAGTGCTAGCCCAGGTCACAGATACGCAGTATTTT. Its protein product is CASSLVLAQVTDTQYF.

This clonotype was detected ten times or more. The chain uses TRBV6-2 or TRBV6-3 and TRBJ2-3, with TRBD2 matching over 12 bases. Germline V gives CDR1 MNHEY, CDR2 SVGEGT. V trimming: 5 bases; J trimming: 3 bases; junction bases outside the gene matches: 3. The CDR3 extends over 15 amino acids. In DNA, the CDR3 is TGTGCCAGCAGTCCGACTAGCGGGGGAACAGATACGCAGTATTTT. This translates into CASSPTSGGTDTQYF.

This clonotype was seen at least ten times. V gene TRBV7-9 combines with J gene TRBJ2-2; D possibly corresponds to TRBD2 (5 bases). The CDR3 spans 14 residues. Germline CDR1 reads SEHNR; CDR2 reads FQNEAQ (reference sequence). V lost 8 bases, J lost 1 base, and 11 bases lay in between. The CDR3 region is CASAEALNTGELFF. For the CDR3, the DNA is TGTGCCAGCGCGGAGGCTCTGAACACCGGGGAGCTGTTTTTT. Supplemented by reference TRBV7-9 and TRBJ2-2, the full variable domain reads DTGVSQNPRHKITKRGQNVTFRCDPISEHNRLYWYRQTLGQGPEFLTYFQNEAQLEKSRLLSDRFSAERPKGSFSTLEIQRTEQGDSAMYLCASAEALNTGELFFGEGSRLTVL.

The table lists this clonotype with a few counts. The CDR3 region is CASSPGTVLEDGYTF. The CDR3 nucleotides are TGTGCCAGCAGCCCCGGGACAGTCCTTGAAGATGGCTACACCTTC. The chain joins TRBV7-9 to TRBJ1-2; 7 nucleotides match TRBD1. CDR3 length equals 15 residues. CDR1 and CDR2 (germline): SEHNR, FQNEAQ (reference sequence). With V trimmed by 5 bases and J by 6 bases, 12 bases remained unmatched.

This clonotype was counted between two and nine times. CDR3 protein: CASSYGAGANVLTF. CDR3 sequence (DNA): TGTGCCAGCAGTTACGGGGCTGGGGCCAACGTCCTGACTTTC. The V call is TRBV6-2 or TRBV6-3, the J call TRBJ2-6; no clear D. This CDR3 comprises 14 residues. Trimming removed 2 bases from V and 2 bases from J, with 4 bases in between. The germline V gene encodes CDR1 MNHEY and CDR2 SVGEGT.

CDR3 amino acids: CASSYGLANEQFF. CDR3 DNA sequence: TGTGCCAGCAGTTACGGACTGGCCAATGAGCAGTTCTTC. The rearrangement joins TRBV6-5 to TRBJ2-1; possible D gene TRBD2, 5 bases. Per the germline V gene, CDR1 is MNHEY and CDR2 is SVGAGI. V dropped 2 bases and J dropped 6 bases, with 8 bases sitting between them. This CDR3 is 13 amino acids long.

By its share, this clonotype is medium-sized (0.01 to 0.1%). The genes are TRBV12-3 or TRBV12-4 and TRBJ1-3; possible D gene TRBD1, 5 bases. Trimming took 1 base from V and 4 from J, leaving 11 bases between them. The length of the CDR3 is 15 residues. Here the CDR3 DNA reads TGTGCCAGCAGTTTAGGGGGGGGGTTCGGAAACACCATATATTTT. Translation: CASSLGGGFGNTIYF.

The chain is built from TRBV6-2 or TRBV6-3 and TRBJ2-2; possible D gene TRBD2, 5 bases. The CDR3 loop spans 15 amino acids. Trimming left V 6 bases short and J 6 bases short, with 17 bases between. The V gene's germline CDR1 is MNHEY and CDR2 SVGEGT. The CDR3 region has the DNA TGTGCCAGCAGACCTCCTCGCGAGGGAGCCGGGGAGCTGTTTTTT. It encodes CASRPPREGAGELFF.

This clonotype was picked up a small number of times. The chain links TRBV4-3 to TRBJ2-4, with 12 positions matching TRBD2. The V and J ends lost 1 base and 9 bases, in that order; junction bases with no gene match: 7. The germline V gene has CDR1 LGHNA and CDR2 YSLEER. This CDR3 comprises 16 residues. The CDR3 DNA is TGCGCCAGCAGCCAAGGGCCTAGCGGGGGGGCTGTCATTCAGTACTTC. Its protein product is CASSQGPSGGAVIQYF.

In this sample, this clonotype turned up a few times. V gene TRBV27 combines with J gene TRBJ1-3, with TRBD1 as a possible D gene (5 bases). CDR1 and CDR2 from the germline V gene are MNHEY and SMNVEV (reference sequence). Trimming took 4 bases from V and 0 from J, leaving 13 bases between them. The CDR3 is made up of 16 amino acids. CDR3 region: CASSSLQETSGNTIYF. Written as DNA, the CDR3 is TGTGCCAGCAGTTCGCTACAGGAGACCTCTGGAAACACCATATATTTT.